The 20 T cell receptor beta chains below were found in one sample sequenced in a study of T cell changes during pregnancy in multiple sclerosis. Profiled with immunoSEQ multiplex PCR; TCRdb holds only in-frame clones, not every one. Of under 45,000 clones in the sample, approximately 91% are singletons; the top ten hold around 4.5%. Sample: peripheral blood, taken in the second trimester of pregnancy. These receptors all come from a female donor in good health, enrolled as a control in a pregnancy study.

The CDR3 is CASSYLAGGYNEQFF. The CDR3 nucleotides are TGTGCCAGCAGTTACTTGGCGGGAGGGTACAATGAGCAGTTCTTC. The chain uses TRBV6-5 and TRBJ2-1; 9 nucleotides match TRBD2. With 1 base clipped from V and 4 bases from J, the junction kept 2 bases outside the gene matches. The CDR3 totals 15 residues. Germline V gene data show CDR1 as MNHEY and CDR2 as SVGAGI.

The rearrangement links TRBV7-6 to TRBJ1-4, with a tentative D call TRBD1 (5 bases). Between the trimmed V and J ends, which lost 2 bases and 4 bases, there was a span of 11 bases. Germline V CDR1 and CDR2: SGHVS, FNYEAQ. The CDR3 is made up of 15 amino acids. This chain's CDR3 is CASSLKRGLNEKLFF. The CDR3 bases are TGTGCCAGCAGCTTAAAGAGGGGACTTAATGAAAAACTGTTTTTT. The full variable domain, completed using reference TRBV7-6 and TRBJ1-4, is GAGVSQSPRYKVTKRGQDVALRCDPISGHVSLYWYRQALGQGPEFLTYFNYEAQQDKSGLPNDRFSAERPEGSISTLTIQRTEQRDSAMYRCASSLKRGLNEKLFFGSGTQLSVL.

The CDR3 DNA follows: TGTGCCAGCAGCTTGGCAGGGGATAATTCACCCCTCCACTTT. Translation: CASSLAGDNSPLHF. The rearrangement links TRBV5-4 to TRBJ1-6, with D perhaps TRBD1 (6 bases). This CDR3 contains 14 residues. Germline CDR1 reads SGHNT; CDR2 reads YYREEE (reference sequence). The V end was cut by 0 bases, the J end by 5 bases, with 6 bases between.

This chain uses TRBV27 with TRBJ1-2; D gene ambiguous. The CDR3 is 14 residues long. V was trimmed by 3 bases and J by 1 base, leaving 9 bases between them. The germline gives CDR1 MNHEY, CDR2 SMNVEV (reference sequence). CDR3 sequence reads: CASSFSGNNYGYTF. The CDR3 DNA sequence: TGTGCCAGCAGTTTCTCCGGGAATAACTATGGCTACACCTTC.

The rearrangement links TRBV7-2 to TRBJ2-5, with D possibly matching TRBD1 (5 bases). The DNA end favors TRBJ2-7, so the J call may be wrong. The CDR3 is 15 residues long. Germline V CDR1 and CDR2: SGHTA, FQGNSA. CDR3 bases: TGTGCCAGCAGCTTAATAGGGGCCCATCCGTACGAGCAGTACTTC. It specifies CASSLIGAHPYEQYF.

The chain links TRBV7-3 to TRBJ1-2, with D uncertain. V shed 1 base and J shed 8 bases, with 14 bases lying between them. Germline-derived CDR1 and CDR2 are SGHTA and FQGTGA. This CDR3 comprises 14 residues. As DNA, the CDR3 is TGTGCCAGCAGCTTAAGGGGTGATACGGGGGGCTACACCTTC. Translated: CASSLRGDTGGYTF.

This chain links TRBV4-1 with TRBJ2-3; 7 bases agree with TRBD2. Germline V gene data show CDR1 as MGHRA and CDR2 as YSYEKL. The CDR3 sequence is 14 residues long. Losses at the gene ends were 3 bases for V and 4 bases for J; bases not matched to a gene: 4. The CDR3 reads CASSHKREADTQYF. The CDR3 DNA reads TGCGCCAGCAGCCATAAGCGGGAAGCAGATACGCAGTATTTT.

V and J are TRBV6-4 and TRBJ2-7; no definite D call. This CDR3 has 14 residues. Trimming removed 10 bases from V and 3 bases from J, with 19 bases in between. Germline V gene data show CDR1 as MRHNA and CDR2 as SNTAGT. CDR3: CAITAAMRYYEQYF. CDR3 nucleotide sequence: TGTGCCATCACGGCCGCTATGAGGTACTACGAGCAGTACTTC.

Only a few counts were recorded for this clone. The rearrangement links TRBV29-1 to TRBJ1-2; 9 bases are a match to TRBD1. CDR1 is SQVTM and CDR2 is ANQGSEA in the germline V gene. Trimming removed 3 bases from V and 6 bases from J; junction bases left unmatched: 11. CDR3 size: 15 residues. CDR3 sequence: CSVDKGQGVTDGYTF. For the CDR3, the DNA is TGCAGCGTTGATAAGGGACAGGGTGTAACGGATGGCTACACCTTC.

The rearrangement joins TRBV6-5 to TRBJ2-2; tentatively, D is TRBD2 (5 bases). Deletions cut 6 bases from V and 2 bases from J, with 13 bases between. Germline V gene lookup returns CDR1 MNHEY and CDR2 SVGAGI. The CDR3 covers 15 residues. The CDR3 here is CASREVELNTGELFF. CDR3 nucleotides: TGTGCCAGCAGGGAGGTAGAACTTAACACCGGGGAGCTGTTTTTT.

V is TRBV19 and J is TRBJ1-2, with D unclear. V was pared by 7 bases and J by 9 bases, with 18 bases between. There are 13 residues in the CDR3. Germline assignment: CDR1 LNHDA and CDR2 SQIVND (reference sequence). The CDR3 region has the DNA TGTGCCAGTAACCCTGCGGGCACGGGGAGCTACACCTTC. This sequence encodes CASNPAGTGSYTF.

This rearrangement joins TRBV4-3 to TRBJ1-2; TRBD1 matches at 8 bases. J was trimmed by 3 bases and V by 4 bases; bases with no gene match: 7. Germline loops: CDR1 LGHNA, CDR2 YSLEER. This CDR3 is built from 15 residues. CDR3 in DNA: TGCGCCAGCAGCCCAAACGGACAGGGCGACTATGGCTACACCTTC. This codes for CASSPNGQGDYGYTF.

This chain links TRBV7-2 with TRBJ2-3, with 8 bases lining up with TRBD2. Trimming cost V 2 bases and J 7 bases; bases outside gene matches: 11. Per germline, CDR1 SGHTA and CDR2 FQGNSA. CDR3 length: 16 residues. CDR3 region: CASSLSGAGGHHTQYF. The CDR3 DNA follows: TGTGCCAGCAGCTTAAGTGGGGCGGGGGGCCATCATACGCAGTATTTT.

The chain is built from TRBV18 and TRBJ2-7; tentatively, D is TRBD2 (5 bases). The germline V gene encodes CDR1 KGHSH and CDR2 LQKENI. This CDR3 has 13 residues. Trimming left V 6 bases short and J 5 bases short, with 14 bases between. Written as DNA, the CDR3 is TGTGCCAGCTCGCCCGGAGGTGGGAACGAGCAGTACTTC. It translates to CASSPGGGNEQYF.

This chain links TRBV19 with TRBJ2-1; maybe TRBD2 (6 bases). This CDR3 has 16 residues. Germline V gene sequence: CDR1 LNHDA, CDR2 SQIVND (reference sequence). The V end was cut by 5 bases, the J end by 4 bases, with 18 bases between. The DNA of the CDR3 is TGTGCCAGTAGTCTGCGGGCGGGACCCTATTACAATGAGCAGTTCTTC. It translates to CASSLRAGPYYNEQFF.

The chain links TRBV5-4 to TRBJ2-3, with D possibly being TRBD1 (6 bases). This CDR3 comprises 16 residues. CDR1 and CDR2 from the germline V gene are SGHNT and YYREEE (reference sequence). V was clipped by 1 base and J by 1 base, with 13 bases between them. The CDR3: CASSLTGRSGTDTQYF. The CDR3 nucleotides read TGTGCCAGCAGCTTGACAGGGAGAAGTGGCACAGATACGCAGTATTTT.

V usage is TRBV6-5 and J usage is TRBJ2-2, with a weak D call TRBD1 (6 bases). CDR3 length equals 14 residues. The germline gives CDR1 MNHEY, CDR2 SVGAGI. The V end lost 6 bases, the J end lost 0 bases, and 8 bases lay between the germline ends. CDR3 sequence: CASSWDTNTGELFF. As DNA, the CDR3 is TGTGCCAGCAGCTGGGACACGAACACCGGGGAGCTGTTTTTT.

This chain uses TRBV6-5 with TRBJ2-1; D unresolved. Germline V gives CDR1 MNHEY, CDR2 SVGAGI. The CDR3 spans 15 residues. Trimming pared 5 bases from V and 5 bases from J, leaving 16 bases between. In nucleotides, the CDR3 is TGTGCCAGCAGTAGTGGCAGGTGGATGAACAATGAGCAGTTCTTC. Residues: CASSSGRWMNNEQFF.

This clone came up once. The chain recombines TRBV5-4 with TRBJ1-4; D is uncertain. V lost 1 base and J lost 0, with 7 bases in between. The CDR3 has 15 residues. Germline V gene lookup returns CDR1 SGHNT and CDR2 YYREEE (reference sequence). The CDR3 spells CASSLPGTTNEKLFF. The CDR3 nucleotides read TGTGCCAGCAGCTTGCCAGGAACAACTAATGAAAAACTGTTTTTT.

The CDR3 loop is CASSDSSEHNEQFF. Here the CDR3 DNA reads TGTGCCAGCAGTGACTCCTCAGAACACAATGAGCAGTTCTTC. J is TRBJ2-1 and V is TRBV6-4, with unresolved D. The length of the CDR3 is 14 residues. V was shortened by 0 bases and J by 5 bases, with 8 bases between the two germline ends. The germline V gene encodes CDR1 MRHNA and CDR2 SNTAGT.